This TCR beta chain was documented in a study of T cells in Graves' hyperthyroidism and ophthalmopathy. Uncontrolled infection, other autoimmune disease, pregnancy or lactation excluded patients. Amplification of TCR beta CDR3 regions was performed using RNA transcripts as template. The HTBI primer set was used in a first-round RT-PCR of the TCR CDR3. One entry per CDR3 protein, called by TCRdb with MiXCR from the multiplex PCR reads. The profile covers roughly 400,000 distinct CDR3 sequences, with roughly 14% appearing a single time and about 30% taken by the ten largest. Notes on the study in general: Peripheral blood also featured most of the thyroid clonotypes expanded above 0.001.

The germline V and J ends were trimmed by 2 bases and 3 bases, with 7 bases remaining between them. The CDR3 runs to 12 residues. Germline CDR1 and CDR2: DFQATT and SNEGSKA (reference sequence). The table lists this clonotype with many counts. Its antigen remains unknown. The material sequenced was blood. The rearrangement links TRBV20-1 to TRBJ1-2, with unresolved D. The source of this sequence is a woman aged 18 to 35 with Graves' hyperthyroidism that later progressed to Graves' ophthalmopathy. CDR3 residues: CSARMRDYGYTF. The CDR3 bases are TGCAGTGCTAGAATGCGGGACTATGGCTACACCTTC.